A selection of T cell receptor beta chains follows, all from one sample in a study of T cell changes during pregnancy in multiple sclerosis. Clones were sequenced by immunoSEQ multiplex PCR, and TCRdb holds only the in-frame ones, with some missing. Of about 17,000 clones in the sample, approximately 87% were seen once. The sample was CD8+ T cells from peripheral blood mononuclear cells, taken in the third trimester of pregnancy. These receptor sequences come from a female donor in good health, enrolled as a control in a pregnancy study. Both conserved end residues are part of each CDR3. Each record gives: J gene, clone size, D gene, V gene, CDR3 DNA, CDR3 protein. D genes are given only for firm matches. Size is omitted from some rows. Given values are once, few, many or a class for expanded clones.

J gene: TRBJ1-5
clone size: .
D gene: .
V gene: TRBV11-2
CDR3 DNA: TGTGCCAGCAGCTTAGATTTCAGGGAACAGCCCCAGCATTTT
CDR3 protein: CASSLDFREQPQHF

J gene: TRBJ2-6
clone size: .
D gene: TRBD1
V gene: TRBV28
CDR3 DNA: TGTGCCACCTCGACAGGGGCCCACTCTGGGGCCAACGTCCTGACTTTC
CDR3 protein: CATSTGAHSGANVLTF

J gene: TRBJ2-1
clone size: once
D gene: .
V gene: TRBV13
CDR3 DNA: TGTGCCAGCAGCCCCTATCGGGATGAGCAGTTCTTC
CDR3 protein: CASSPYRDEQFF

J gene: TRBJ2-7
clone size: .
D gene: TRBD1
V gene: TRBV11-2
CDR3 DNA: TGTGCCAGCAGCTTTTCCAGGACAGGCTCGATGGGCGAGCAGTACTTC
CDR3 protein: CASSFSRTGSMGEQYF

J gene: TRBJ2-5
clone size: .
D gene: TRBD2
V gene: TRBV4-1
CDR3 DNA: TGCGCCAGCAGCCAAGAATCTAGCGGGGGGGAAGAGACCCAGTACTTC
CDR3 protein: CASSQESSGGEETQYF

J gene: TRBJ2-3
clone size: .
D gene: TRBD2
V gene: TRBV6-1
CDR3 DNA: TGTGCCAGCAGCCCTAGCGGGGGGGGCTCAGATACGCAGTATTTT
CDR3 protein: CASSPSGGGSDTQYF

J gene: TRBJ2-7
clone size: .
D gene: .
V gene: TRBV7-2
CDR3 DNA: TGTGCCAGCAGCCCGACTGCCACCCTCTACGAGCAGTACTTC
CDR3 protein: CASSPTATLYEQYF

J gene: TRBJ2-2
clone size: .
D gene: .
V gene: TRBV5-1
CDR3 DNA: TGCGCCAGCAGCTTGCTAGGACACTACACCGGGGAGCTGTTTTTT
CDR3 protein: CASSLLGHYTGELFF

J gene: TRBJ1-4
clone size: .
D gene: .
V gene: TRBV2
CDR3 DNA: TGTGCCAGCAGTGCCCTGGGGGGGCAAAATGAAAAACTGTTTTTT
CDR3 protein: CASSALGGQNEKLFF

J gene: TRBJ2-7
clone size: .
D gene: .
V gene: TRBV7-2
CDR3 DNA: TGTGCCAGCAGCTTAGACCTTAGCCCCTCCTACGAGCAGTACTTC
CDR3 protein: CASSLDLSPSYEQYF

J gene: TRBJ2-7
clone size: .
D gene: .
V gene: TRBV27
CDR3 DNA: TGTGCCAGCAGTTTAGGCAGATCCTACGAGCAGTACTTC
CDR3 protein: CASSLGRSYEQYF

J gene: TRBJ2-3
clone size: .
D gene: TRBD1
V gene: TRBV28
CDR3 DNA: TGTGCCAGCAGTAAGACAGGGTATAGCACAGATACGCAGTATTTT
CDR3 protein: CASSKTGYSTDTQYF

J gene: TRBJ1-2
clone size: .
D gene: .
V gene: TRBV6-6
CDR3 DNA: TGTGCCAGCAGTTACCCGGGAACCTATGGCTACACCTTC
CDR3 protein: CASSYPGTYGYTF

J gene: TRBJ1-6
clone size: .
D gene: TRBD1
V gene: TRBV19
CDR3 DNA: TGTGCCAGTAGTATAGCCGGGACAGGGAATTCACCCCTCCACTTT
CDR3 protein: CASSIAGTGNSPLHF

J gene: TRBJ1-2
clone size: .
D gene: .
V gene: TRBV7-8
CDR3 DNA: TGTGCCAGCAGCTTAGAAGCTCGGGCAGGAGGCTTGAACTATGGCTACACCTTC
CDR3 protein: CASSLEARAGGLNYGYTF

J gene: TRBJ2-7
clone size: .
D gene: .
V gene: TRBV5-1
CDR3 DNA: TGCGCCAGCAGCTTGGCCAATGGAGGGAAATTTAGCTACGAGCAGTACTTC
CDR3 protein: CASSLANGGKFSYEQYF

J gene: TRBJ2-7
clone size: .
D gene: .
V gene: TRBV27
CDR3 DNA: TGTGCCAGCAGTTTATGGCCGCACTACGAGCAGTACTTC
CDR3 protein: CASSLWPHYEQYF

J gene: TRBJ2-7
clone size: .
D gene: TRBD1
V gene: TRBV13
CDR3 DNA: TGTGCCAGCAGCCCCAAGCAGGGGGACGAGCAGTACTTC
CDR3 protein: CASSPKQGDEQYF

J gene: TRBJ2-1
clone size: .
D gene: TRBD2
V gene: TRBV15
CDR3 DNA: TGTGCCACCAGCAGAGATAGGGCGGGGGGGTCTTACAATGAGCAGTTCTTC
CDR3 protein: CATSRDRAGGSYNEQFF

J gene: TRBJ2-7
clone size: once
D gene: TRBD2
V gene: TRBV6-1
CDR3 DNA: TGTGCCAGCAGTGAAGAAGGGACTAGCGGATACTACGAGCAGTACTTC
CDR3 protein: CASSEEGTSGYYEQYF

J gene: TRBJ2-7
clone size: few
D gene: TRBD2
V gene: TRBV4-3
CDR3 DNA: TGCGCCAGCAGCCAAGCGTTAGCGGGGTACGAGCAGTACTTC
CDR3 protein: CASSQALAGYEQYF